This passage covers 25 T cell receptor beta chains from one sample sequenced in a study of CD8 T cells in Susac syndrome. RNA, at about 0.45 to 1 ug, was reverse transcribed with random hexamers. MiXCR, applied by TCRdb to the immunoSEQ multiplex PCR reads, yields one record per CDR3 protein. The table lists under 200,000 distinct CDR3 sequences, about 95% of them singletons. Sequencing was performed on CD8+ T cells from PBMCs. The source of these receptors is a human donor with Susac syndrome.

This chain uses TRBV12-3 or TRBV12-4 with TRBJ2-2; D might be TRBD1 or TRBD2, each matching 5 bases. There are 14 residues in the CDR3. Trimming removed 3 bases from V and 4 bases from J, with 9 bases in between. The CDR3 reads CASSLGVGTGELFF. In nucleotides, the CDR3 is TGTGCCAGCAGTTTGGGGGTTGGCACCGGGGAGCTGTTTTTT.

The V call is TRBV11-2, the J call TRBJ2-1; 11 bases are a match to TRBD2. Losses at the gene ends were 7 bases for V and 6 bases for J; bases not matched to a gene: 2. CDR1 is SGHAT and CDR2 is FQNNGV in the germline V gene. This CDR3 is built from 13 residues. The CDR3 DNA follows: TGTGCCAGCACTGGGACTAGCGGCAATGAGCAGTTCTTC. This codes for CASTGTSGNEQFF.

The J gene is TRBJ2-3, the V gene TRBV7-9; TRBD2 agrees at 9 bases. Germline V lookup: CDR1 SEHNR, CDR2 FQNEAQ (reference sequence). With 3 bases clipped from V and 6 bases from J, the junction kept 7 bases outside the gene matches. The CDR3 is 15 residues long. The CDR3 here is CASSFRRGGFDTQYF. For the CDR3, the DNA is TGTGCCAGCAGCTTTCGGCGGGGGGGCTTCGATACGCAGTATTTT.

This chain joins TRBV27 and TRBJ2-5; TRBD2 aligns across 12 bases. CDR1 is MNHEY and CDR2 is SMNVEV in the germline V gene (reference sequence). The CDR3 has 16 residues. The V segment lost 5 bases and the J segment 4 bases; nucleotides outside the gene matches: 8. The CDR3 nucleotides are TGTGCCAGCAGTCCCCCTAGCGGGAGGGCCAGAGAGACCCAGTACTTC. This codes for CASSPPSGRARETQYF.

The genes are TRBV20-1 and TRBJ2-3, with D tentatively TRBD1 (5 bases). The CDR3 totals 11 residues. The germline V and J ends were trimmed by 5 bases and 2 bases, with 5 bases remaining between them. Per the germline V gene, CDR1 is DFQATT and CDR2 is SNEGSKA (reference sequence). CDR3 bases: TGCAGTGCTGGACACACAGATACGCAGTATTTT. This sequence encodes CSAGHTDTQYF.

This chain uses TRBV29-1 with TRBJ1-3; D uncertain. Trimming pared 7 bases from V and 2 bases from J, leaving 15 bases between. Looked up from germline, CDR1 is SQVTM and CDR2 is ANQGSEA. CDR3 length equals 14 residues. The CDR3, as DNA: TGCAGCGCACGTGCCGACGTAACTGGAAACACCATATATTTT. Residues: CSARADVTGNTIYF.

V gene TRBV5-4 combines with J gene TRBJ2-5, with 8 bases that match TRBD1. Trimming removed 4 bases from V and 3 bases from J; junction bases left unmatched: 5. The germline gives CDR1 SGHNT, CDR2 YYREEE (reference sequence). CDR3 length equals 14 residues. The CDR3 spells CASSKKDREETQYF. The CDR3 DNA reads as TGTGCCAGCAGCAAAAAGGACAGGGAAGAGACCCAGTACTTC. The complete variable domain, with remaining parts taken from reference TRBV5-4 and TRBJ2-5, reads ETGVTQSPTHLIKTRGQQVTLRCSSQSGHNTVSWYQQALGQGPQFIFQYYREEENGRGNFPPRFSGLQFPNYSSELNVNALELDDSALYLCASSKKDREETQYFGPGTRLLVL.

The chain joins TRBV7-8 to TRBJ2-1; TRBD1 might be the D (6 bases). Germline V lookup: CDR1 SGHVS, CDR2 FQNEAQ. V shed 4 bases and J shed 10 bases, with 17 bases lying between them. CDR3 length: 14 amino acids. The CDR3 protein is CASSSDSRPEEQFF. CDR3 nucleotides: TGTGCCAGCAGCTCGGACAGCAGACCAGAAGAGCAGTTCTTC.

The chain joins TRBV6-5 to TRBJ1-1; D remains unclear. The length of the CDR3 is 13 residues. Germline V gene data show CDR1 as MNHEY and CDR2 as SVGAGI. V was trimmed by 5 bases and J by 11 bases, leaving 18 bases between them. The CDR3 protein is CASSPWEQETAFF. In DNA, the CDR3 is TGTGCCAGCAGTCCATGGGAGCAAGAGACGGCTTTCTTT.

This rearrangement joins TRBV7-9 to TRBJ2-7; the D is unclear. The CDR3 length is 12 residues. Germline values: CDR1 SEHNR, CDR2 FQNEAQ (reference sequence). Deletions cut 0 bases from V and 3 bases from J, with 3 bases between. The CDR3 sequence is CASSLADYEQYF. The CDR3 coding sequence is TGTGCCAGCAGCTTAGCGGACTACGAGCAGTACTTC.

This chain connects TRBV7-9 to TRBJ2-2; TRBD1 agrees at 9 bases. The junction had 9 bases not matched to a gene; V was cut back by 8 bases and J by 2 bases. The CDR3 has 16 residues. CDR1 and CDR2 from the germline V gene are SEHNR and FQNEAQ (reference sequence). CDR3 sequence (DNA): TGTGCCAGCCTAATCGAGGACAGGGGTAACACCGGGGAGCTGTTTTTT. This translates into CASLIEDRGNTGELFF.

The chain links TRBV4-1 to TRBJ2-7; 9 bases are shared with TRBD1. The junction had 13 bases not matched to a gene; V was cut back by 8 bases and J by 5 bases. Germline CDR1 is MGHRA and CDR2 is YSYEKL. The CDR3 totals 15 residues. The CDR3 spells CASGNRGQGTHEQYF. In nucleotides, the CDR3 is TGCGCCAGCGGAAACAGGGGACAGGGTACCCACGAGCAGTACTTC.

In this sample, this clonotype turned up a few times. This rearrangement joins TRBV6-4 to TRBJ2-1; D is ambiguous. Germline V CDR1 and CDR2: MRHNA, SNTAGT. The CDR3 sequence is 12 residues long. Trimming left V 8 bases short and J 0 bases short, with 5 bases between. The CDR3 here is CASGSSYNEQFF. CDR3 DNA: TGTGCCAGCGGGTCCTCCTACAATGAGCAGTTCTTC.

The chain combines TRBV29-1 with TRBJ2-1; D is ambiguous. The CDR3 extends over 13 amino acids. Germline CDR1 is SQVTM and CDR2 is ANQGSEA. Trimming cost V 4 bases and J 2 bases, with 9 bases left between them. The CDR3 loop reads CSVGTPTYNEQFF. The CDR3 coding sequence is TGCAGCGTTGGGACGCCAACCTACAATGAGCAGTTCTTC.

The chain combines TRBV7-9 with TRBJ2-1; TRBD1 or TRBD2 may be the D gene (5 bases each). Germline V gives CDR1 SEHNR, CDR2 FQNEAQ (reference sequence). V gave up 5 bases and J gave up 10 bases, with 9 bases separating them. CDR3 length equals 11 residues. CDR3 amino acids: CASSKGTEQFF. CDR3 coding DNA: TGTGCCAGCAGCAAAGGGACCGAGCAGTTCTTC.

CDR3 residues: CSARDRGPSSYNEQFF. CDR3 DNA: TGCAGTGCTAGAGATCGAGGCCCGAGCTCCTACAATGAGCAGTTCTTC. This rearrangement joins TRBV20-1 to TRBJ2-1; D ambiguous. This CDR3 is 16 amino acids long. The ends were cut back, 0 bases at V and 0 bases at J, with 12 bases in the middle. Germline V gives CDR1 DFQATT, CDR2 SNEGSKA (reference sequence).

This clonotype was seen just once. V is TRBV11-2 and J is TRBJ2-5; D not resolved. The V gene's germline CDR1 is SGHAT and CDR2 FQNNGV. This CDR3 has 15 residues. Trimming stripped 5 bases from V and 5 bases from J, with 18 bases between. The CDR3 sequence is CASSPQFASGETQYF. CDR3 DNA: TGTGCCAGCAGCCCCCAGTTCGCCTCCGGCGAGACCCAGTACTTC.

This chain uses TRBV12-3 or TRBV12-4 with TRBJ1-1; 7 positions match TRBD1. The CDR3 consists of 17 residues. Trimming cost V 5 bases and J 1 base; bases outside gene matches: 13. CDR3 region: CASSPSDRESKNTEAFF. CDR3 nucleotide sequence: TGTGCCAGCAGTCCCTCTGACAGGGAAAGTAAGAACACTGAAGCTTTCTTT.

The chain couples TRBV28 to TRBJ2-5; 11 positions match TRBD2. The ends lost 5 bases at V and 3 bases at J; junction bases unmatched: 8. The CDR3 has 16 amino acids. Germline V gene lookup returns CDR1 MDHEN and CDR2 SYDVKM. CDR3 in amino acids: CASSERLAGTEETQYF. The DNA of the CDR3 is TGTGCCAGCAGTGAACGACTAGCGGGAACCGAAGAGACCCAGTACTTC. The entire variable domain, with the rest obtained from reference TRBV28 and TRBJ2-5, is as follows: DVKVTQSSRYLVKRTGEKVFLECVQDMDHENMFWYRQDPGLGLRLIYFSYDVKMKEKGDIPEGYSVSREKKERFSLILESASTNQTSMYLCASSERLAGTEETQYFGPGTRLLVL.

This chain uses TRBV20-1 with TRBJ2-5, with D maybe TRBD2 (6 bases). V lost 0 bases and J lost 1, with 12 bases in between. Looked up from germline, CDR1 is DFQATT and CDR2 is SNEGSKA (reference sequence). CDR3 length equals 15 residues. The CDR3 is CSARDVGGSQETQYF. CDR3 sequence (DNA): TGCAGTGCTAGAGATGTGGGGGGATCCCAAGAGACCCAGTACTTC.

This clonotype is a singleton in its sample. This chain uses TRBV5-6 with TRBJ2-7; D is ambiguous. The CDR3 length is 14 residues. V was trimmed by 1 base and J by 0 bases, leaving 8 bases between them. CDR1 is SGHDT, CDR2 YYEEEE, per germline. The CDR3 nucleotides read TGTGCCAGCAGCTTGTCCGATCCCTCCTACGAGCAGTACTTC. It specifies CASSLSDPSYEQYF. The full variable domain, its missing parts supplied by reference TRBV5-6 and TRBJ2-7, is DAGVTQSPTHLIKTRGQQVTLRCSPKSGHDTVSWYQQALGQGPQFIFQYYEEEERQRGNFPDRFSGHQFPNYSSELNVNALLLGDSALYLCASSLSDPSYEQYFGPGTRLTVT.

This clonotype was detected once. CDR3 sequence reads: CASSERDSNSYEQYF. The DNA for the CDR3 is TGTGCCAGCAGCGAGAGGGACAGCAACTCCTACGAGCAGTACTTC. The chain is built from TRBV9 and TRBJ2-7; 7 bases agree with TRBD1. The CDR3 runs to 15 residues. The germline V gene has CDR1 SGDLS and CDR2 YYNGEE. Losses at the gene ends were 3 bases for V and 0 bases for J; bases not matched to a gene: 6.

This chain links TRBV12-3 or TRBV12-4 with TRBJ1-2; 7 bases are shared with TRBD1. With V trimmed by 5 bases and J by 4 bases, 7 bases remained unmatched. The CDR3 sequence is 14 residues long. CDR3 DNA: TGTGCCAGCAGTGTGGGGGACAGATCCTATGGCTACACCTTC. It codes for CASSVGDRSYGYTF.

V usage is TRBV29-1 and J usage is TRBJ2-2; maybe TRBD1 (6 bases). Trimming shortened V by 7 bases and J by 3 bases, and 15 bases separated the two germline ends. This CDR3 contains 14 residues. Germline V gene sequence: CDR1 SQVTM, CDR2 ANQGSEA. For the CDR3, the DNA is TGCAGCGCCGCCGTTCGGACAGACACCGGGGAGCTGTTTTTT. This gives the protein CSAAVRTDTGELFF.

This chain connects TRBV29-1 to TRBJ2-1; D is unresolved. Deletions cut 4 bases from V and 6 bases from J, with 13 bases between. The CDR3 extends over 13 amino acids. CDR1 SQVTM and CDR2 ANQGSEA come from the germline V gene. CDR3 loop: CSVVFWGTNEQFF. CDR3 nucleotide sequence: TGCAGCGTTGTTTTTTGGGGTACCAATGAGCAGTTCTTC.